This entry lists 11 T cell receptor beta chains sequenced from one sample in a study of T-cell reconstitution after alpha-beta-depleted transplantation in children. Using unique molecular identifiers, the investigators prepared the TCRbeta library. Each CDR3 protein is one row after TCRdb ran MiXCR on the PCR reads. The sample consists of almost 500,000 distinct CDR3 sequences, around 13% of them appearing once. Here the sequenced sample was PBMCs from the stem cell graft donor, taken from the stem cell graft. All receptors derive from a human donor who donated a stem cell graft to a child with combined immunodeficiency.

The genes are TRBV20-1 and TRBJ2-1; the match to TRBD1 covers 8 bases. Germline V gives CDR1 DFQATT, CDR2 SNEGSKA (reference sequence). The CDR3 length is 15 residues. Trimming removed 5 bases from V and 4 bases from J; junction bases left unmatched: 10. The CDR3 here is CSAENQGAVYNEQFF. In DNA, the CDR3 is TGCAGTGCTGAAAACCAGGGGGCGGTTTACAATGAGCAGTTCTTC.

The V gene is TRBV11-2, the J gene TRBJ2-1, with D perhaps matching TRBD1 or TRBD2 (5 bases each). This CDR3 region has 14 residues. V lost 0 bases and J lost 10, with 13 bases in between. Per germline, CDR1 SGHAT and CDR2 FQNNGV. The CDR3 reads CASSLDLGRGEQFF. For the CDR3, the DNA is TGTGCCAGCAGCTTAGATCTGGGGCGAGGGGAGCAGTTCTTC.

The genes are TRBV5-1 and TRBJ2-3; D remains unclear. This CDR3 contains 14 residues. Germline assignment: CDR1 SGHRS and CDR2 YFSETQ. Deletions cut 0 bases from V and 4 bases from J, with 9 bases between. The CDR3 spells CASSLDDASDTQYF. CDR3 sequence (DNA): TGCGCCAGCAGCTTGGATGATGCGTCAGATACGCAGTATTTT.

This clonotype was counted at least ten times. The genes are TRBV12-3 or TRBV12-4 and TRBJ2-5, with D possibly matching TRBD1 (5 bases). This CDR3 has 15 residues. V lost 1 base, J lost 1 base, and 10 bases lay in between. The CDR3 bases are TGTGCCAGCAGTTTAGGACAGTCCCTCCAAGAGACCCAGTACTTC. It codes for CASSLGQSLQETQYF.

The chain recombines TRBV4-3 with TRBJ2-1; possibly TRBD1 for D (5 bases). This CDR3 comprises 16 residues. Germline CDR1 LGHNA, CDR2 YSLEER. V gave up 1 base and J gave up 1 base, with 11 bases separating them. The chain's CDR3 is CASSQGTRVSYNEQFF. CDR3 DNA: TGCGCCAGCAGCCAAGGGACCAGGGTGTCCTACAATGAGCAGTTCTTC.

The CDR3 sequence: CASSPPGPSSVEQYF. CDR3 coding DNA: TGTGCCAGCAGTCCTCCGGGGCCCTCCTCGGTTGAGCAGTACTTC. The rearrangement joins TRBV28 to TRBJ2-7; D tentatively fits TRBD1 or TRBD2 (5 bases each). The CDR3 has 15 amino acids. The V and J ends lost 5 bases and 7 bases respectively, with 21 bases between them. The germline gives CDR1 MDHEN, CDR2 SYDVKM. The variable domain in full, completed from reference TRBV28 and TRBJ2-7, reads DVKVTQSSRYLVKRTGEKVFLECVQDMDHENMFWYRQDPGLGLRLIYFSYDVKMKEKGDIPEGYSVSREKKERFSLILESASTNQTSMYLCASSPPGPSSVEQYFGPGTRLTVT.

This clonotype was recorded at least ten times. This rearrangement joins TRBV20-1 to TRBJ2-7; TRBD2 agrees at 10 bases. J was trimmed by 2 bases and V by 1 base; bases with no gene match: 5. CDR1 and CDR2 from the germline V gene are DFQATT and SNEGSKA (reference sequence). CDR3 length: 15 residues. As DNA, the CDR3 is TGCAGTGCTAGAGGTCCGCTAGCGGGAGCCTACGAGCAGTACTTC. Translation: CSARGPLAGAYEQYF.

At least ten counts were recorded for this clonotype. The chain employs TRBV4-1 and TRBJ1-1, with a tentative D call TRBD1 (5 bases). CDR1 is MGHRA and CDR2 is YSYEKL in the germline V gene. The ends were cut back, 0 bases at V and 4 bases at J, with 21 bases in the middle. This CDR3 has 18 amino acids. The CDR3, as DNA: TGCGCCAGCAGCCAAGAAATCGGGCAGGGAGAGGGCGGCACTGAAGCTTTCTTT. Translating it yields CASSQEIGQGEGGTEAFF.

This clonotype occurred a few times. The chain recombines TRBV21-1 with TRBJ2-2; TRBD1, as called in the table, went unchecked against the DNA. TRBV21-1 represents a pseudogene. The CDR3 totals 17 residues. The CDR3 nucleotides read TGTGCCAGCAGCAAAGCTAGGACACCCCTTAAGGGCGGGGAGCTGTTTTTT. Its translation: CASSKARTPLKGGELFF.

The V call is TRBV20-1, the J call TRBJ1-4, with TRBD1 matching over 7 bases. The CDR3 has 16 amino acids. Germline CDR1 is DFQATT and CDR2 is SNEGSKA (reference sequence). The trim removed 1 base at V and 2 bases at J, leaving 7 bases unmatched. The CDR3 is CSARGLQGGTNEKLFF. In DNA, the CDR3 is TGCAGTGCTAGAGGTCTCCAGGGGGGTACTAATGAAAAACTGTTTTTT.

This clonotype was found many times. This sequence joins TRBV5-1 and TRBJ2-2; D call uncertain. CDR3 length: 14 residues. Germline loops: CDR1 SGHRS, CDR2 YFSETQ. Trimming removed 0 bases from V and 3 bases from J, with 6 bases in between. The CDR3 DNA is TGCGCCAGCAGCTTGGCGGTAGACACCGGGGAGCTGTTTTTT. Its protein product is CASSLAVDTGELFF. The entire variable domain, with the rest obtained from reference TRBV5-1 and TRBJ2-2, is as follows: KAGVTQTPRYLIKTRGQQVTLSCSPISGHRSVSWYQQTPGQGLQFLFEYFSETQRNKGNFPGRFSGRQFSNSRSEMNVSTLELGDSALYLCASSLAVDTGELFFGEGSRLTVL.